A selection of T cell receptor beta chains follows, all from one sample in a study of T cells after yellow fever vaccination. TCRdb processed the 5' RACE reads anew with MiXCR; each CDR3 protein has one entry. In the table there are roughly 190,000 distinct CDR3 sequences, 8% to 13% of which are singletons. The specimen was CD8+ T cells sorted from PBMCs, collected 15 days after the yellow fever booster vaccination. The receptors shown here come from a man younger than 35 who received the YFV17D yellow fever vaccine. Each CDR3 is given with its conserved first and last residue. The D gene is left open where the match is weak. The size of a clone is reported for some rows only, either as once, few or many, or as a class for expanded clones.

V	J	size	D	DNA	CDR3
TRBV6-5	TRBJ2-5	many	NA	TGTGCCAGCAGTTATTTGCGGGGAGCACAAGAGACCCAGTACTTC	CASSYLRGAQETQYF
TRBV7-3	TRBJ2-1	NA	TRBD2	TGTGCCAGCAGCTTAGGAAGCGGGGGGTGGTATGAGCAGTTCTTC	CASSLGSGGWYEQFF
TRBV9	TRBJ2-3	few	TRBD2	TGTGCCAGCAGCCCGTCTAGCGGGGGGGCAGGAGATACGCAGTATTTT	CASSPSSGGAGDTQYF
TRBV15	TRBJ2-1	few	NA	TGTGCCACCAGCAGAGATCGGCTAGGAATCTACAATGAGCAGTTCTTC	CATSRDRLGIYNEQFF
TRBV27	TRBJ1-6	NA	TRBD1	TGTGCCAGCAGTTTAGTCGGACAGGGCAATTCACCCCTCCACTTT	CASSLVGQGNSPLHF
TRBV5-1	TRBJ2-7	NA	TRBD1	TGCGCCAGCAGCTCAAGGACAGGGATCCCCTACGAGCAGTACTTC	CASSSRTGIPYEQYF
TRBV19	TRBJ2-7	NA	NA	TGTGCCAGTAGTATCCGGGACCAAAGGGAGCAGTACTTC	CASSIRDQREQYF
TRBV7-2	TRBJ2-7	many	TRBD1	TGTGCCAGCAGCCACCGGGACAGACACTACGAGCAGTACTTC	CASSHRDRHYEQYF
TRBV15	TRBJ1-2	few	NA	TGTGCCACCAGCAGAGATCACGGTTTGGCAGGGAACTATGGCTACACCTTC	CATSRDHGLAGNYGYTF
TRBV15	TRBJ2-2	many	TRBD2	TGTGCCACCAGCGGAGCGGGGGGGCCGTCGGGGGAGCTGTTTTTT	CATSGAGGPSGELFF
TRBV29-1	TRBJ2-1	NA	TRBD2	TGCAGCGTTGAGGGACTAGCCGGCAATGAGCAGTTCTTC	CSVEGLAGNEQFF